The clone carrying this T cell receptor beta chain was seen ten or more times. This sample was included in a study of blood T cell repertoires in COVID-19. The table came from immunoSEQ multiplex PCR; TCRdb's copy has only in-frame clones and leaves some out. This table holds fewer than 400,000 clones, roughly 90% found once. Deletions cut 0 bases from V and 4 bases from J, with 14 bases between. The CDR3 spans 15 residues. CDR1 SGHRS and CDR2 YFSETQ come from the germline V gene. This receptor was obtained from a woman aged 25-40 years who had recovered from COVID-19. The sample was PBMCs or T cells enriched from blood (not recorded which). The J gene is TRBJ2-7, the V gene TRBV5-1; perhaps TRBD2 as D (5 bases). The CDR3 nucleotides are TGCGCCAGCAGCTTGGCTGTCGGGATTGGGTACGAGCAGTACTTC. It codes for CASSLAVGIGYEQYF.